A selection of T cell receptor beta chains follows, all from one sample in a study of beta chain features in type 1 diabetes. Data came from immunoSEQ multiplex PCR; TCRdb stores just in-frame clones and leaves some out. The data contain 400,000 or so clones, 10% to 15% of them singletons. The sequencing input was naive CD4+ T cells from blood. The source of these receptors is a young woman with type 1 diabetes. CDR3s include the opening cysteine and the closing phenylalanine or tryptophan. The order of the fields is V gene, D gene, J gene, clone size, CDR3 DNA, CDR3 protein. The D gene is left open where the match is weak. Not every row has a clone size; where given, it reads once, few, many or a size class.

>TRBV7-3|TRBD1|TRBJ2-1|NA
TGTGCCAGCAGCTTTGGGACAGGGGTGTACAATGAGCAGTTCTTC
CASSFGTGVYNEQFF
>TRBV23-1|TRBD1|TRBJ1-1|few
TGCGCCAGCCCCCGCCCTGGACAGGGATTTAAGGGAGCTTTCTTT
CASPRPGQGFKGAFF
>TRBV28|TRBD2|TRBJ2-7|few
TGTGCCAGCAGCTGGCCCCTCTTAGCGGGAGTAAAAGAGCAGTACTTC
CASSWPLLAGVKEQYF
>TRBV6-5|NA|TRBJ2-5|few
TGTGCCAGCAGTTACTCGAGGACTTTCCAAGAGACCCAGTACTTC
CASSYSRTFQETQYF
>TRBV11-3|TRBD2|TRBJ2-3|NA
TGTGCCAGCAGCCACGGGCGGGGGAGCACAGATACGCAGTATTTT
CASSHGRGSTDTQYF
>TRBV4-1|TRBD2|TRBJ2-1|NA
TGCGCCAGCAGCCAAGGAGCGGGGGTTGGGGAGCAGTTCTTC
CASSQGAGVGEQFF
>TRBV20-1|NA|TRBJ1-1|few
TGCAGTGCTGCGGACAGCCGGGGAGCTTTCTTT
CSAADSRGAFF
>TRBV5-1|NA|TRBJ1-1|few
TGCGCCAGCAGCTTGCGGTCGAACACTGAAGCTTTCTTT
CASSLRSNTEAFF
>TRBV4-3|NA|TRBJ2-3|few
TGCGCCAGCAGCCAAGAGAGGTCACCAGATACGCAGTATTTT
CASSQERSPDTQYF
>TRBV5-1|NA|TRBJ2-5|few
TGCGCCACCCGAGGGGGAGCGGGGAAAGAGACCCAGTACTTC
CATRGGAGKETQYF
>TRBV18|NA|TRBJ1-1|NA
TGTGCCAGCTCACCCTTCGGGGGCACTGAAGCTTTCTTT
CASSPFGGTEAFF
>TRBV27|TRBD1|TRBJ2-7|NA
TGTGCCAGCAGTTTTGGGGACAGGAGCAACGAGCAGTACTTC
CASSFGDRSNEQYF
>TRBV5-1|NA|TRBJ1-1|few
TGCGCCAGCAGCTTCAGTACTATGAACACTGAAGCTTTCTTT
CASSFSTMNTEAFF
>TRBV18|TRBD1|TRBJ1-4|few
TGTGCCAGCTCATCCGGGACAGGGAATGAAAAACTGTTTTTT
CASSSGTGNEKLFF
>TRBV5-1|NA|TRBJ2-5|few
TGCGCCAGCAGCTTGGTTTCCGGGGAGACCCAGTACTTC
CASSLVSGETQYF
>TRBV19|TRBD1|TRBJ2-3|NA
TGTGCCAGTAGTCTAGGGACAGCGGCCGGCCTAATGGGGCAGTATTTT
CASSLGTAAGLMGQYF
>TRBV7-2|TRBD2|TRBJ2-1|NA
TGTGCCAGCAGCTCCAGATTAGGGCTAGCGGGGGGATTTTACAATGAGCAGTTCTTC
CASSSRLGLAGGFYNEQFF
>TRBV7-9|NA|TRBJ1-1|NA
TGTGCCAGCAGCCCCAGACAGTCAAACACTGAAGCTTTCTTT
CASSPRQSNTEAFF
>TRBV19|NA|TRBJ1-2|few
TGTGCCAGTAGTATCTACAGGGACTATGGCTACACCTTC
CASSIYRDYGYTF
>TRBV10-3|TRBD2|TRBJ2-7|NA
TGTGCCACCTTTAGCGGGAGGGGAAACTACGAGCAGTACTTC
CATFSGRGNYEQYF
>TRBV29-1|NA|TRBJ1-1|few
TGCAGCGTTGAAGCGAGCTTCCGGAGGGGCACTGAAGCTTTCTTT
CSVEASFRRGTEAFF
>TRBV7-2|NA|TRBJ1-5|NA
TGTGCCAGCAGCTTAGGAGGAGGCAATCAGCCCCAGCATTTT
CASSLGGGNQPQHF
>TRBV6-1|NA|TRBJ2-2|NA
TGTGCCAGCAGGGAGGGGCTAGCCAGCGGGGAGCTGTTTTTT
CASREGLASGELFF
>TRBV9|NA|TRBJ2-1|NA
TGTGCCAGCAGCGTGACAGGAGCCTCCTACAATGAGCAGTTCTTC
CASSVTGASYNEQFF
>TRBV4-3|NA|TRBJ2-1|few
TGCGCCAGCAGCCAAGATCCTGGTCGGGGGCAGTTCTTC
CASSQDPGRGQFF
>TRBV7-8|NA|TRBJ1-6|few
TGTGCCAGCAGCTTAGAGAGTGGGGCGGGATCACCCCTCCACTTT
CASSLESGAGSPLHF
>TRBV30|NA|TRBJ2-1|NA
TGTGCCTGGAGTGGGGAGCTACCGGGGTACAATGAGCAGTTCTTC
CAWSGELPGYNEQFF
>TRBV5-1|NA|TRBJ2-3|NA
TGCGCCAGCAGCTTGACCCGGGAACTAGTAGATACGCAGTATTTT
CASSLTRELVDTQYF
>TRBV28|NA|TRBJ2-7|few
TGTGCCAGCAAAGGAGGCGGGCCCCCCTCCTACGAGCAGTACTTC
CASKGGGPPSYEQYF
>TRBV7-3|TRBD1|TRBJ2-1|few
TGTGCCAGCAGCTCTCCCGCAGGGGGAGTGGGCAATGAGCAGTTCTTC
CASSSPAGGVGNEQFF
>TRBV5-1|NA|TRBJ2-1|few
TGCGCCAGCCTGGGGCTGGACAATGAGCAGTTCTTC
CASLGLDNEQFF
>TRBV13|TRBD1|TRBJ2-1|NA
TGTGCCAGCAGCCAACTGGACAGGGGATCAGGCAATAAGTTCTTC
CASSQLDRGSGNKFF
>TRBV5-1|TRBD2|TRBJ2-3|NA
TGCGCCAGCGGGCAGCGGGGGGACGCAGATACGCAGTATTTT
CASGQRGDADTQYF
>TRBV29-1|NA|TRBJ2-7|NA
TGCAGCGTTGAGGGACTCAGGGACGAGCAGTACTTC
CSVEGLRDEQYF
>TRBV29-1|TRBD2|TRBJ2-3|few
TGCATCAAGCCTCCTAGCGGAACCACAGATACGCAGTATTTT
CIKPPSGTTDTQYF
>TRBV7-3|TRBD1|TRBJ2-3|few
TGTGCCAGCAGCCAACAGGGGAAAGCAGATACGCAGTATTTT
CASSQQGKADTQYF
>TRBV4-3|NA|TRBJ1-1|NA
TGCGCCAGCAGTGACAGGTTGAACACTGAAGCTTTCTTT
CASSDRLNTEAFF
>TRBV19|NA|TRBJ1-1|NA
TGTGCCAGTAGTACCCTGGGCAGGGAAGCTTTCTTT
CASSTLGREAFF
>TRBV13|NA|TRBJ2-7|NA
TGTGCCAGCAGCCCGCGCAGGGGTTCCTACGAGCAGTACTTC
CASSPRRGSYEQYF
>TRBV30|NA|TRBJ1-2|NA
TGTGCCTGGAGTGCGGGGACGGGAGGTTGGAATGGCTACACCTTC
CAWSAGTGGWNGYTF
>TRBV7-9|NA|TRBJ1-1|NA
TGTGCCAGCAGCTTAAAGGGGGTCGACACTGAAGCTTTCTTT
CASSLKGVDTEAFF
>TRBV9|NA|TRBJ1-1|few
TGTGCCAGCAGCGTACGACATTTTTCCACTGAAGCTTTCTTT
CASSVRHFSTEAFF
>TRBV7-9|TRBD1|TRBJ2-5|NA
TGTGCCAGCAGCTTAGCGGGACAGTGGTCGACCCAGTACTTC
CASSLAGQWSTQYF
>TRBV7-9|TRBD1|TRBJ2-7|NA
TGTGCCAGCAGCCCCCGGACAGGGTTCGAGCAGTACTTC
CASSPRTGFEQYF
>TRBV10-3|TRBD2|TRBJ2-5|NA
TGTGCCATCAGTGAGGCTAGCGGGGGCCGGGAGACCCAGTACTTC
CAISEASGGRETQYF
>TRBV9|NA|TRBJ2-1|few
TGTGCCAGCAGCGTAGGACTCAATGAGCAGTTCTTC
CASSVGLNEQFF
>TRBV28|TRBD1|TRBJ2-5|NA
TGTGCCAGCAGTACCGACAGGGTAGAGACCCAGTACTTC
CASSTDRVETQYF